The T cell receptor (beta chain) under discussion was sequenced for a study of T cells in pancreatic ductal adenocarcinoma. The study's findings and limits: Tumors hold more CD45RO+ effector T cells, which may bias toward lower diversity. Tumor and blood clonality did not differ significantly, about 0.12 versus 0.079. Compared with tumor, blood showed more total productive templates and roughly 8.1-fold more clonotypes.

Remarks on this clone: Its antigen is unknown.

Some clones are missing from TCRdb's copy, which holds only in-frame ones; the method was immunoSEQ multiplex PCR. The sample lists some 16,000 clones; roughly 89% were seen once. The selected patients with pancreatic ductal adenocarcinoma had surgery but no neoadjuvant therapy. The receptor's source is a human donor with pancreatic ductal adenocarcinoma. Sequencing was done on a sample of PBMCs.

CDR3 coding DNA: TGTGCCAGCAGCGTAGGAGGGTCTCCGAGCTCCTACGAGCAGTACTTC. This sequence encodes CASSVGGSPSSYEQYF. The chain carries TRBV9 and TRBJ2-7; weak D call: TRBD2 (5 bases). Germline V gives CDR1 SGDLS, CDR2 YYNGEE. The CDR3 spans 16 residues. The V and J ends lost 0 bases and 0 bases respectively, with 13 bases between them.